These T cell receptor beta chains were read from a single sample in a study of blood T cell repertoires in COVID-19. Measured with immunoSEQ multiplex PCR; TCRdb has only the in-frame clones, and not every one. Here the sample spans around 200,000 clones, around nine tenths being singletons. Source material: peripheral blood. These receptors all come from a man under 40 with acute or convalescent COVID-19. CDR3s include the opening cysteine and the closing phenylalanine or tryptophan. The D gene is left open where the match is weak. Not every row has a clone size; where given, it reads once, few, many or a size class.

>TRBJ1-3|.|TRBV7-9|.
TGTGCCAGCAGCTATGGAGGGGAGGACACCATATATTTT
CASSYGGEDTIYF
>TRBJ2-1|.|TRBV19|.
TGTGCCAGTAGTATGGGATACAGGGGAGGACAGTTCTTC
CASSMGYRGGQFF
>TRBJ2-1|TRBD2|TRBV9|.
TGTGCCAGCAGCGCCCGGACTAGCGGCAATGAGCAGTTCTTC
CASSARTSGNEQFF
>TRBJ1-3|.|TRBV6-6|.
TGTGCCAGCAGTCCCCTACGGGAGGGAAACACCATATATTTT
CASSPLREGNTIYF
>TRBJ1-1|.|TRBV10-3|.
TGTGCCATAAGGGCAGCTACCTCCCTAGCTCATGATTCGAACACTGAAGCTTTCTTT
CAIRAATSLAHDSNTEAFF
>TRBJ1-1|TRBD1|TRBV30|.
TGTGCCTGGGGGACAGGGGGACCGAACACTGAAGCTTTCTTT
CAWGTGGPNTEAFF
>TRBJ1-1|.|TRBV29-1|.
TGCAGCGTCGTGAACACTGAAGCTTTCTTT
CSVVNTEAFF
>TRBJ2-2|TRBD1|TRBV5-4|.
TGTGCCAGCAGCCGGGACAGGGGGCGCGGGAGCACCGGGGAGCTGTTTTTT
CASSRDRGRGSTGELFF
>TRBJ2-7|.|TRBV12-3/TRBV12-4|.
TGTGCCAGCAGTTTACTCCCCAGCGAGCAGTACTTC
CASSLLPSEQYF
>TRBJ2-4|.|TRBV28|.
TGTGCCAGCAGTTTGGGGGGGGCAGCCAAAAACATTCAGTACTTC
CASSLGGAAKNIQYF
>TRBJ1-2|.|TRBV12-3/TRBV12-4|.
TGTGCCAGCAGCCGGGGACATAACTATGGCTACACCTTC
CASSRGHNYGYTF
>TRBJ1-4|.|TRBV5-1|.
TGCGCCAGCAGCGCGGGGGCCCCAACTAATGAAAAACTGTTTTTT
CASSAGAPTNEKLFF
>TRBJ2-1|TRBD2|TRBV19|.
TGTGCCAGTACCAGACTAGCGGGGGACAATTACAATGAGCAGTTCTTC
CASTRLAGDNYNEQFF
>TRBJ2-2|TRBD2|TRBV5-4|.
TGTGCCAGCAGCTCGACGGGACTAGCGGGGGGATCGGTAACCGGGGAGCTGTTTTTT
CASSSTGLAGGSVTGELFF
>TRBJ1-5|TRBD1|TRBV7-9|.
TGTGCCAGCAGCTGGTCCGGGACAGGGGGCAATCAGCCCCAGCATTTT
CASSWSGTGGNQPQHF
>TRBJ2-1|TRBD2|TRBV7-2|.
TGTGCCAGCAGCTTGGGACTAGCCTTCAATGAGCAGTTCTTC
CASSLGLAFNEQFF
>TRBJ2-3|TRBD1|TRBV24-1|.
TGTGCCACCAGTGATACAGGACAGGACACAGATACGCAGTATTTT
CATSDTGQDTDTQYF
>TRBJ2-1|TRBD1|TRBV3-1/TRBV3-2|.
TGTGCCAGCAGCCTCCCAGGGGGACAGGGGAGGAATGAGCAGTTCTTC
CASSLPGGQGRNEQFF
>TRBJ2-2|.|TRBV4-1|.
TGCGCCAGCAGCCAAGGGGCGGGACGGACCGGGGAGCTGTTTTTT
CASSQGAGRTGELFF
>TRBJ2-2|TRBD1|TRBV28|.
TGTGCCAGCAGTTTACTCCGGGACAGGACCACCGGGGAGCTGTTTTTT
CASSLLRDRTTGELFF
>TRBJ2-3|.|TRBV6-4|once
TGTGCCAGCAGTAATAGCGGCACAGATACGCAGTATTTT
CASSNSGTDTQYF
>TRBJ2-3|TRBD2|TRBV14|.
TGTGCCAGCAGCCCTCTAGCGGGGGCGGTCCGGGATACGCAGTATTTT
CASSPLAGAVRDTQYF
>TRBJ2-3|.|TRBV27|once
TGTGCCAGCAGTGATCGGGGGGCAGGCACAGATACGCAGTATTTT
CASSDRGAGTDTQYF
>TRBJ1-5|TRBD1|TRBV28|.
TGTGCCAGCAGCCGTCCCGGGACAGGGGATCAGCCCCAGCATTTT
CASSRPGTGDQPQHF
>TRBJ1-1|TRBD1|TRBV5-4|.
TGTGCCAGCAGCCCAAGGACAGGGGACACTGAAGCTTTCTTT
CASSPRTGDTEAFF
>TRBJ1-1|.|TRBV19|.
TGTGCCAGTAGTATAGACCCGGGAGGGAACACTGAAGCTTTCTTT
CASSIDPGGNTEAFF
>TRBJ2-7|.|TRBV28|.
TGTGCCAGCAGACCAGGTTTTGGCGAGCAGTACTTC
CASRPGFGEQYF
>TRBJ2-7|.|TRBV28|.
TGTGCCAGCAGTACACAGGGTAGGTACGAGCAGTACTTC
CASSTQGRYEQYF
>TRBJ1-6|.|TRBV2|.
TGTGCCAGCAGATCACAACCGGGAAATCTACCTGGACCCCTCCACTTT
CASRSQPGNLPGPLHF
>TRBJ2-5|.|TRBV6-5|.
TGTGCCAGCACCCAGGGGGGATTTAGCGTGGAGACCCAGTACTTC
CASTQGGFSVETQYF
>TRBJ1-2|.|TRBV28|.
TGTGCCAGCACCCACGATCATCTATATGGCTACACCTTC
CASTHDHLYGYTF
>TRBJ2-7|TRBD2|TRBV5-1|.
TGCGCCAGCCGCGGGACTAGCGGGAGGCTATCCACCTACGAGCAGTACTTC
CASRGTSGRLSTYEQYF
>TRBJ1-5|.|TRBV12-3/TRBV12-4|.
TGTGCCAGCACCCGGAGGGTTGATCAGCCCCAGCATTTT
CASTRRVDQPQHF
>TRBJ1-5|.|TRBV5-4|once
TGTGCCAGCAGCTCGCCCACTGTTAGCAATCAGCCCCAGCATTTT
CASSSPTVSNQPQHF
>TRBJ2-1|.|TRBV28|.
TGTGCCAGCAGTTTAACTTCTTCCCACAATGAGCAGTTCTTC
CASSLTSSHNEQFF
>TRBJ2-5|.|TRBV18|.
TGTGCCAGCTCACCGTCTCCTAGCGACCAAGAGACCCAGTACTTC
CASSPSPSDQETQYF
>TRBJ2-3|.|TRBV3-1/TRBV3-2|.
TGTGCCAGCAGCCAAGTCACATTGACAGATACGCAGTATTTT
CASSQVTLTDTQYF
>TRBJ1-3|.|TRBV6-2/TRBV6-3|.
TGTGCCAGCAGTGCCGAAGGGGGTTCTGGAAACACCATATATTTT
CASSAEGGSGNTIYF
>TRBJ1-4|.|TRBV28|.
TGTGCCAGCAGTTTATACGGTTCAACTAATGAAAAACTGTTTTTT
CASSLYGSTNEKLFF
>TRBJ2-1|TRBD1|TRBV9|.
TGTGCCAGCAGCTTCCTGGGGACAGGGGCGTCCTACAATGAGCAGTTCTTC
CASSFLGTGASYNEQFF
>TRBJ2-7|.|TRBV21-1|.
TGTGCCAGCAGCAAAGTGGTAGCGGGGGGTCCCTACGAGCAGTACTTC
CASSKVVAGGPYEQYF
>TRBJ2-5|.|TRBV4-2|once
TGTGCCAGCAGCCAAGATTGGAACGGGGAGACCCAGTACTTC
CASSQDWNGETQYF
>TRBJ2-7|TRBD2|TRBV30|.
TGTGCCTGGAGTCCCACGGCGCTAGCGGACTACGAGCAGTACTTC
CAWSPTALADYEQYF
>TRBJ2-7|.|TRBV4-1|.
TGCGCCAGCAGCCATTTCGCGCGGGGCAGGGAGTATGGCGAGCAGTACTTC
CASSHFARGREYGEQYF
>TRBJ2-1|TRBD2|TRBV20-1|.
TGCAGTGCTAGTTGGGGCGGGAGTCACAATGAGCAGTTCTTC
CSASWGGSHNEQFF
>TRBJ1-5|TRBD1|TRBV3-1/TRBV3-2|.
TGTGCCAGCAGCGACACGAGGACAGGGTTTTATCAGCCCCAGCATTTT
CASSDTRTGFYQPQHF
>TRBJ1-1|.|TRBV21-1|.
TGTGCCAGCAGTCCAGAAAACACTGAAGCTTTCTTT
CASSPENTEAFF
>TRBJ1-1|TRBD1|TRBV11-2|.
TGTGCCAGCAGCTTACGCGGGACAGCGAACACTGAAGCTTTCTTT
CASSLRGTANTEAFF
>TRBJ1-3|TRBD1|TRBV18|.
TGTGCCAGCTCACCAAGGACAGGGGCTGGAAACACCATATATTTT
CASSPRTGAGNTIYF
>TRBJ1-6|TRBD1|TRBV23-1|.
TGCGCCAGCAGTCCCCCACGTAAAAAACAGGGGGCCCGATCACCCCTCCACTTT
CASSPPRKKQGARSPLHF
>TRBJ1-2|.|TRBV9|.
TGTGCCAGCAGCCCGACAACCAACTATGGCTACACCTTC
CASSPTTNYGYTF
>TRBJ1-5|.|TRBV19|.
TGTGCCAGTAGTATCAGATTCAATCAGCCCCAGCATTTT
CASSIRFNQPQHF
>TRBJ1-6|TRBD1|TRBV5-1|.
TGCGCCAGCAGCAGACAGGGGGGGAATTCACCCCTCCACTTT
CASSRQGGNSPLHF
>TRBJ2-1|TRBD1|TRBV5-1|.
TGCGCCAGCAGCTCCCTGAGGGGGCTGAATGAGCAGTTCTTC
CASSSLRGLNEQFF
>TRBJ2-5|.|TRBV5-8|.
TGTGCCACCACCCTTTGGGGCGTTGAAGAGACCCAGTACTTC
CATTLWGVEETQYF
>TRBJ1-4|.|TRBV6-6|.
TGTGCCAGTGGCCGGGTGTTGAGGTCAACTAATGAAAAACTGTTTTTT
CASGRVLRSTNEKLFF
>TRBJ1-4|TRBD1|TRBV28|once
TGTGCCAGCACCTCGCCGGGACAGACGTATGAAAAACTGTTTTTT
CASTSPGQTYEKLFF
>TRBJ1-3|.|TRBV30|once
TGTGCCTGGAGCCCATTCCAGGGTCTCTTCTCTGGAAACACCATATATTTT
CAWSPFQGLFSGNTIYF
>TRBJ2-1|.|TRBV2|.
TGTGCCAGCACTATACAGGGTGCGCCTTCCGAGCAGTTCTTC
CASTIQGAPSEQFF
>TRBJ2-5|TRBD2|TRBV7-9|.
TGTGCCAGCAGCTTAGGGCTAGCGGCCGAACAAGAGACCCAGTACTTC
CASSLGLAAEQETQYF